Presented here are 7 T cell receptor beta chains from one specimen sequenced in a study of blood T cell repertoires in COVID-19. Profiled with immunoSEQ multiplex PCR; TCRdb holds only in-frame clones, not every one. The sample has 300,000 to 400,000 clones; about 89% are singletons. The sample was peripheral blood. The source is a woman between 25 and 40 years old with COVID-19, enrolled during active disease.

The V call is TRBV28, the J call TRBJ1-2; no definite D call. Trimming took 11 bases from V and 6 from J, leaving 25 bases between them. Germline V gene sequence: CDR1 MDHEN, CDR2 SYDVKM. CDR3 length: 15 residues. The CDR3 DNA reads TGTGCCGGCACCTCCACGGGGAACAGTAGAAATGGCTACACCTTC. Its translation is CAGTSTGNSRNGYTF.

This clone was picked up a small number of times. This rearrangement joins TRBV14 to TRBJ2-1; TRBD2 agrees at 7 bases. The CDR3 runs 14 residues. V gave up 1 base and J gave up 12 bases; unmatched junction bases: 9. Germline CDR1 and CDR2: SGHDN and FVKESK. The CDR3 here is CASSQGLAGVGQFF. CDR3 DNA sequence: TGTGCCAGCAGCCAAGGATTAGCGGGCGTAGGGCAGTTCTTC.

The chain links TRBV4-2 to TRBJ2-3, with D tentatively TRBD2 (6 bases). Trimming took 0 bases from V and 3 from J, leaving 16 bases between them. CDR1 LGHNA and CDR2 YNFKEQ come from the germline V gene. This CDR3 has 17 amino acids. CDR3 in DNA: TGTGCCAGCAGCCAAGACGGAGGGCTACCACTTACAGATACGCAGTATTTT. It specifies CASSQDGGLPLTDTQYF.

The CDR3 protein is CASSQNRPGTGVAKLFF. CDR3 nucleotides: TGTGCCAGCAGCCAAAATAGGCCCGGGACAGGGGTGGCAAAACTGTTTTTT. This sequence joins TRBV27 and TRBJ1-4, with TRBD1 identical over 10 bases. This CDR3 is 17 amino acids long. The junction had 17 bases not matched to a gene; V was cut back by 6 bases and J by 10 bases. Germline V gene lookup returns CDR1 MNHEY and CDR2 SMNVEV (reference sequence).

J is TRBJ2-7 and V is TRBV11-2; 11 nucleotides match TRBD2. CDR1 and CDR2 (germline): SGHAT, FQNNGV. V dropped 4 bases and J dropped 4; count of bases not matched to a gene: 6. The CDR3 has 15 amino acids. The CDR3 nucleotides are TGTGCCAGCAGCTCACTAGCGGGAGAGATTTACGAGCAGTACGTC. Its protein product is CASSSLAGEIYEQYV.

The J gene is TRBJ2-7, the V gene TRBV2; D possibly corresponds to TRBD1 (6 bases). Germline V gives CDR1 SNHLY, CDR2 FYNNEI. The CDR3 length is 13 residues. V shed 9 bases and J shed 0 bases, with 12 bases lying between them. This CDR3 is CASSGDPSYEQYF. The CDR3 DNA is TGTGCCAGTTCAGGGGATCCCTCCTACGAGCAGTACTTC.

The chain employs TRBV5-8 and TRBJ1-3; no firm D call. Germline V gives CDR1 SGHTS, CDR2 YDEGEE. V was trimmed by 1 base and J by 2 bases, leaving 10 bases between them. The CDR3 length is 15 residues. The DNA of the CDR3 is TGTGCCAGCAGCTTGTATCAACTCCCTGGAAACACCATATATTTT. Translation: CASSLYQLPGNTIYF.